Presented here are 27 T cell receptor beta chains from one specimen sequenced in a study of T cell responses to AZD1222 COVID-19 vaccine. Some clones are missing from TCRdb's copy, which holds only in-frame ones; the method was immunoSEQ multiplex PCR. The sample records around 120,000 clones, 70% to 90% being singletons. Sequenced material: peripheral blood, taken on day 0 of MenACWY control vaccination. These receptors all stem from an adult in good health.

V gene TRBV7-8 combines with J gene TRBJ2-7, with D tentatively TRBD1 (5 bases). The germline gives CDR1 SGHVS, CDR2 FQNEAQ. V was shortened by 5 bases and J by 5 bases, with 16 bases between the two germline ends. CDR3 length: 14 amino acids. CDR3 DNA sequence: TGTGCCAGCAGCGAACAGGTCCCTCCGAACGAGCAGTACTTC. It encodes CASSEQVPPNEQYF.

V usage is TRBV6-1 and J usage is TRBJ1-2; possibly TRBD1 for D (5 bases). Trimming took off 1 base at V and 3 bases at J, with 12 bases between the two ends. Looked up from germline, CDR1 is MNHNS and CDR2 is SASEGT. CDR3 length: 15 amino acids. The CDR3 DNA reads as TGTGCCAGCAGTGAAGAGGCAACAGGATACTATGGCTACACCTTC. Its translation is CASSEEATGYYGYTF.

The V gene is TRBV28, the J gene TRBJ1-3; D possibly corresponds to TRBD1 (6 bases). Germline V CDR1 and CDR2: MDHEN, SYDVKM. The length of the CDR3 is 15 residues. Trimming left V 2 bases short and J 3 bases short, with 11 bases between. In DNA form, the CDR3 reads TGTGCCAGCAGTTTAGGGGGGGCAAGTGGAAACACCATATATTTT. Its protein product is CASSLGGASGNTIYF.

The table lists this clone with a few counts. This sequence joins TRBV6-5 and TRBJ1-5; perhaps TRBD1 as D (6 bases). V lost 8 bases and J lost 0, with 11 bases in between. Germline lookup yields CDR1 MNHEY and CDR2 SVGAGI. The CDR3 loop spans 14 amino acids. The CDR3 region has the DNA TGTGCCAGCGGGGGCTCCTATAGCAATCAGCCCCAGCATTTT. This codes for CASGGSYSNQPQHF.

The count of this clone is one. The chain links TRBV3-1 (or the pseudogene TRBV3-2) to TRBJ2-2; TRBD1 aligns across 10 bases. The CDR3 extends over 15 amino acids. CDR1 is LGHDT and CDR2 is YNNKEL in the germline V gene (reference sequence). V lost 7 bases, J lost 0 bases, and 2 bases stayed unmatched. The CDR3 nucleotides read TGTGCCAGCATCGGGACAGGGGCGAACACCGGGGAGCTGTTTTTT. This sequence encodes CASIGTGANTGELFF.

The chain employs TRBV5-1 and TRBJ1-4; 8 bases match TRBD1. CDR3 length equals 16 residues. V shed 7 bases, J shed 0 bases, and the junction held 8 bases outside the gene matches. Germline values: CDR1 SGHRS, CDR2 YFSETQ. The CDR3 nucleotides are TGCGCCAGCTCCCGACAGGGGAGATCAACTAATGAAAAACTGTTTTTT. This sequence encodes CASSRQGRSTNEKLFF.

The chain is built from TRBV19 and TRBJ1-4; D may be TRBD1 (6 bases). Germline CDR1 is LNHDA and CDR2 is SQIVND (reference sequence). Trimming stripped 7 bases from V and 5 bases from J, with 17 bases between. The CDR3 loop spans 15 amino acids. CDR3 residues: CASTKGGGANEKLFF. The CDR3 region has the DNA TGTGCCAGTACCAAAGGGGGGGGCGCGAATGAAAAACTGTTTTTT.

V and J are TRBV30 and TRBJ2-7; D gene unclear. Germline V gives CDR1 GTSNPN, CDR2 SVGIG (reference sequence). This CDR3 region has 11 residues. V shed 4 bases and J shed 5 bases, with 9 bases lying between them. For the CDR3, the DNA is TGTGCCTGGAAGAGTAACCACGAGCAGTACTTC. Residues: CAWKSNHEQYF. Together with reference TRBV30 and TRBJ2-7, the CDR3 gives the full variable domain: SQTIHQWPATLVQPVGSPLSLECTVEGTSNPNLYWYRQAAGRGLQLLFYSVGIGQISSEVPQNLSASRPQDRQFILSSKKLLLSDSGFYLCAWKSNHEQYFGPGTRLTVT.

The CDR3 protein is CASSQDVGQHQPQHF. As DNA, the CDR3 is TGTGCCAGCAGCCAAGATGTGGGACAGCATCAGCCCCAGCATTTT. V and J are TRBV4-2 and TRBJ1-5, with 7 bases that match TRBD1. The V gene end was trimmed by 0 bases and the J gene end by 5 bases; junction bases not matched to a gene: 4. CDR1 is LGHNA, CDR2 YNFKEQ, per germline. CDR3 length: 15 residues.

This sequence joins TRBV18 and TRBJ1-5; 8 nucleotides align to TRBD1. V shed 0 bases and J 2 bases; nucleotides not matched to a gene: 0. The CDR3 extends over 15 amino acids. Germline CDR1 reads KGHSH; CDR2 reads LQKENI. Written as DNA, the CDR3 is TGTGCCAGCTCACCACCGGGACAGGGCAATCAGCCCCAGCATTTT. The encoded protein is CASSPPGQGNQPQHF.

The chain recombines TRBV3-1 (or the pseudogene TRBV3-2) with TRBJ1-2; 8 positions match TRBD1. Trimming at V came to 1 base and at J to 6 bases, leaving 4 bases not matched to a gene. Germline V gene sequence: CDR1 LGHDT, CDR2 YNNKEL (reference sequence). The CDR3 loop spans 14 amino acids. The CDR3 here is CASSQVVTGDGYTF. CDR3 DNA sequence: TGTGCCAGCAGCCAAGTTGTGACAGGGGATGGCTACACCTTC.

This chain joins TRBV6-5 and TRBJ1-4; the match to TRBD1 covers 9 bases. With 7 bases clipped from V and 12 bases from J, the junction kept 12 bases outside the gene matches. The length of the CDR3 is 14 residues. Germline V CDR1 and CDR2: MNHEY, SVGAGI. CDR3 DNA sequence: TGTGCCAGCACCAGAACAGGGGGCACAGATGAACTGTTTTTT. As protein: CASTRTGGTDELFF.

The gene calls are TRBV4-2 and TRBJ1-3, with D hard to call. Trimming pared 0 bases from V and 0 bases from J, leaving 6 bases between. Germline CDR1 reads LGHNA; CDR2 reads YNFKEQ. The CDR3 loop spans 15 amino acids. CDR3 in amino acids: CASSQDIYSGNTIYF. CDR3 DNA sequence: TGTGCCAGCAGCCAAGATATCTACTCTGGAAACACCATATATTTT.

This rearrangement joins TRBV4-1 to TRBJ2-7, with D perhaps matching TRBD1 (6 bases). The germline gives CDR1 MGHRA, CDR2 YSYEKL. This CDR3 has 15 residues. V was trimmed by 3 bases and J by 0 bases, leaving 12 bases between them. CDR3 in amino acids: CASSQIGQSSYEQYF. The CDR3 nucleotides read TGCGCCAGCAGCCAGATCGGACAGAGCTCCTACGAGCAGTACTTC.

This clone was observed once. The chain carries TRBV5-1 and TRBJ2-1, with D perhaps TRBD2 (7 bases). The CDR3 runs to 14 residues. With 5 bases removed from V and 5 bases from J, the gap between germline ends came to 14 bases. In germline, CDR1 is SGHRS, CDR2 YFSETQ. CDR3 nucleotide sequence: TGCGCCAGCAGACCCGGGGGGCCCAACAATGAGCAGTTCTTC. It is translated as CASRPGGPNNEQFF.

The chain carries TRBV5-1 and TRBJ1-2; unclear D gene. Between the trimmed V and J ends, which lost 4 bases and 0 bases, there was a span of 7 bases. The CDR3 has 13 residues. CDR1 is SGHRS and CDR2 is YFSETQ in the germline V gene. CDR3 sequence reads: CASSLTPNYGYTF. Here the CDR3 DNA reads TGCGCCAGCAGCCTGACACCTAACTATGGCTACACCTTC.

The chain links TRBV5-4 to TRBJ1-3, with a tentative D call TRBD1 (6 bases). Trimming left V 1 base short and J 2 bases short, with 16 bases between. CDR3 length equals 17 residues. Germline V gives CDR1 SGHNT, CDR2 YYREEE (reference sequence). CDR3 region: CASSLWDPWDTGNTIYF. Written as DNA, the CDR3 is TGTGCCAGCAGCTTGTGGGACCCCTGGGACACTGGAAACACCATATATTTT.

The rearrangement joins TRBV28 to TRBJ2-3; D is undetermined. CDR1 and CDR2 (germline): MDHEN, SYDVKM. V was clipped by 2 bases and J by 2 bases, with 14 bases between them. This CDR3 has 16 residues. For the CDR3, the DNA is TGTGCCAGCAGTTTAAGGTTGGTGCCGCCCACAGATACGCAGTATTTT. Its translation is CASSLRLVPPTDTQYF.

This sequence joins TRBV7-2 and TRBJ1-1; D ambiguous. Trimming took 11 bases from V and 8 from J, leaving 9 bases between them. In germline, CDR1 is SGHTA, CDR2 FQGNSA. The CDR3 runs 9 residues. CDR3 sequence: CAVGSEAFF. In DNA form, the CDR3 reads TGTGCCGTGGGCAGCGAAGCTTTCTTT.

The chain joins TRBV2 to TRBJ2-5; weak D call: TRBD2 (5 bases). The CDR3 contains 12 residues. Trimming shortened V by 7 bases and J by 5 bases, and 11 bases separated the two germline ends. CDR1 and CDR2 from the germline V gene are SNHLY and FYNNEI. CDR3 sequence reads: CASNRDLETQYF. The CDR3 DNA reads as TGTGCCAGCAATCGGGATTTGGAGACCCAGTACTTC.

This clone was seen a few times. The chain joins TRBV29-1 to TRBJ2-3; 9 bases are shared with TRBD1. The germline V gene has CDR1 SQVTM and CDR2 ANQGSEA. The CDR3 length is 19 residues. The V segment lost 3 bases and the J segment 0 bases; nucleotides outside the gene matches: 16. CDR3 DNA: TGCAGCGTTGAGATCGGAGGAAAGGAAGGACAGGGGAGCACAGATACGCAGTATTTT. Protein: CSVEIGGKEGQGSTDTQYF.

J is TRBJ1-1 and V is TRBV19; possibly TRBD1 for D (5 bases). Per germline, CDR1 LNHDA and CDR2 SQIVND (reference sequence). V lost 6 bases and J 1 base, leaving 9 bases between the germline ends. The CDR3 has 13 amino acids. CDR3 amino acids: CASRRTGNTEAFF. The CDR3 DNA reads as TGTGCCAGTAGACGCACAGGGAACACTGAAGCTTTCTTT.

V and J are TRBV6-1 and TRBJ2-2, with D possibly TRBD2 on 5 matching bases. The CDR3 runs 16 residues. V dropped 2 bases and J dropped 5 bases, with 15 bases sitting between them. The germline V gene encodes CDR1 MNHNS and CDR2 SASEGT. CDR3 in DNA: TGTGCCAGCAGTGAACTTGCGAGGGCAAGGACCGGGGAGCTGTTTTTT. The encoded protein is CASSELARARTGELFF.

The chain combines TRBV6-1 with TRBJ1-4; D is perhaps TRBD1 (5 bases). V lost 3 bases and J lost 7, with 9 bases in between. The CDR3 contains 13 residues. Germline CDR1 MNHNS, CDR2 SASEGT. This CDR3 reads CASSDQGGEKLFF. CDR3 nucleotides: TGTGCCAGCAGTGATCAGGGAGGTGAAAAACTGTTTTTT.

The chain couples TRBV4-2 to TRBJ1-5; maybe TRBD1 (5 bases). Germline CDR1 reads LGHNA; CDR2 reads YNFKEQ. V lost 6 bases to trimming and J lost 0 bases, with 21 bases between them. The CDR3 has 18 residues. CDR3 nucleotide sequence: TGTGCCAGCAGTTACATTTTATCGACAGATAATAGCAATCAGCCCCAGCATTTT. It is translated as CASSYILSTDNSNQPQHF.

The table lists this clone with a count of one. The gene calls are TRBV4-3 and TRBJ1-3, with D unclear. V lost 0 bases and J 0 bases, leaving 9 bases between the germline ends. Germline V gene sequence: CDR1 LGHNA, CDR2 YSLEER. The CDR3 contains 16 residues. CDR3 region: CASSQDYYSSGNTIYF. Written as DNA, the CDR3 is TGCGCCAGCAGCCAAGATTACTACAGCTCTGGAAACACCATATATTTT.

The chain combines TRBV5-6 with TRBJ2-3; TRBD2 is a possible D gene (5 bases). Germline CDR1 SGHDT, CDR2 YYEEEE. This CDR3 region has 13 residues. Deletions cut 5 bases from V and 3 bases from J, with 10 bases between. CDR3 region: CASSPSGTDTQYF. The DNA of the CDR3 is TGTGCCAGCAGTCCTTCGGGAACAGATACGCAGTATTTT.